This passage covers 9 T cell receptor beta chains from one sample sequenced in a study of blood T cells in healthy people across ages. The second PCR ran roughly 6 to 11 cycles with a sample-barcoded 5' primer and J-beta primers. TCRdb reanalysed the 5' RACE reads using MiXCR and keeps one entry per CDR3 protein. The repertoire holds around 2 million distinct CDR3 sequences, with around 40% as singletons. Source material: blood. These receptors were collected from a human donor in good health.

This clonotype was seen more than once but under ten times. The gene calls are TRBV15 and TRBJ1-5; D is ambiguous. The CDR3 covers 15 residues. Germline CDR1 is LNHNV and CDR2 is YYDKDF (reference sequence). Trimming removed 1 base from V and 6 bases from J, with 13 bases in between. The CDR3 sequence is CATSRGGNGGQPQHF. As DNA, the CDR3 is TGTGCCACCAGCAGAGGCGGTAATGGTGGTCAGCCCCAGCATTTT. Complete variable domain (other parts from reference TRBV15 and TRBJ1-5): DAMVIQNPRYQVTQFGKPVTLSCSQTLNHNVMYWYQQKSSQAPKLLFHYYDKDFNNEADTPDNFQSRRPNTSFCFLDIRSPGLGDTAMYLCATSRGGNGGQPQHFGDGTRLSIL.

The chain combines TRBV20-1 with TRBJ2-5, with TRBD2 identical over 7 bases. Germline loops: CDR1 DFQATT, CDR2 SNEGSKA (reference sequence). With 6 bases clipped from V and 1 base from J, the junction kept 5 bases outside the gene matches. This CDR3 comprises 13 residues. CDR3 sequence reads: CSAKRGTQETQYF. The CDR3 region has the DNA TGCAGTGCAAAGCGGGGCACCCAAGAGACCCAGTACTTC.

Note on this clonotype: This could be a read error, since a much larger clone is one nucleotide away. The rearrangement links TRBV6-5 to TRBJ2-1; 7 bases line up with TRBD1. CDR1 and CDR2 from the germline V gene are MNHEY and SVGAGI. J lost 8 bases, V lost 4 bases, and 8 bases had no gene match. This CDR3 region has 14 residues. The CDR3 bases are TGTGCCAGCAGTTGCCAAACAGGGGTTCATGAGCAGTTCTTC. Residues: CASSCQTGVHEQFF.

This clonotype came up a few times. V gene TRBV29-1 combines with J gene TRBJ2-5; no definite D call. V dropped 3 bases and J dropped 1 base, with 6 bases sitting between them. CDR1 is SQVTM and CDR2 is ANQGSEA in the germline V gene. The CDR3 spans 12 residues. CDR3 sequence (DNA): TGCAGCGTTGACATGTTCCAAGAGACCCAGTACTTC. Translated: CSVDMFQETQYF.

This clonotype occurred a few times. Mismatch with germline at one junction end may stem from a read error. The V call is TRBV4-1, the J call TRBJ2-3, with 15 positions matching TRBD2. Per germline, CDR1 MGHRA and CDR2 YSYEKL. There are 16 residues in the CDR3. The CDR3 loop is CASSRGTSGGTDTQYF. In nucleotides, the CDR3 is TGTGCCAGCAGCCGCGGGACTAGCGGGGGGACAGATACGCAGTATTTT.

This chain uses TRBV4-3 with TRBJ1-4; TRBD1 agrees at 9 bases. The germline V gene has CDR1 LGHNA and CDR2 YSLEER. V lost 4 bases to trimming and J lost 8 bases; unmatched junction nucleotides: 8. CDR3 length: 15 residues. CDR3 in DNA: TGCGCCAGCAGCCTCGCGACAGGGGGGTGGGAAAAACTGTTTTTT. It encodes CASSLATGGWEKLFF.

V gene TRBV5-1 combines with J gene TRBJ1-2; 7 nucleotides align to TRBD1. With 6 bases clipped from V and 9 bases from J, the junction kept 5 bases outside the gene matches. CDR3 length: 11 residues. Germline-derived CDR1 and CDR2 are SGHRS and YFSETQ. CDR3: CASKGQDSYTF. CDR3 nucleotide sequence: TGCGCCAGCAAAGGACAGGACAGCTACACCTTC. Full variable domain (rest looked up from reference TRBV5-1 and TRBJ1-2): KAGVTQTPRYLIKTRGQQVTLSCSPISGHRSVSWYQQTPGQGLQFLFEYFSETQRNKGNFPGRFSGRQFSNSRSEMNVSTLELGDSALYLCASKGQDSYTFGSGTRLTVV.

The chain couples TRBV7-9 to TRBJ2-1; TRBD1 aligns across 8 bases. Germline V gene data show CDR1 as SEHNR and CDR2 as FQNEAQ (reference sequence). V lost 1 base and J lost 7; bases outside the gene matches: 15. CDR3 length equals 18 residues. For the CDR3, the DNA is TGTGCCAGCAGCTTAGGCGTATTGCAGGGGGCGATAGGGAATGAGCAGTTCTTC. Translated, it gives CASSLGVLQGAIGNEQFF.

The CDR3 spells CASSQGPRDRGTYEQYF. The CDR3 DNA reads as TGTGCCAGCAGTCAGGGACCCCGGGACAGGGGAACCTACGAGCAGTACTTC. The chain couples TRBV6-2 or TRBV6-3 to TRBJ2-7; 10 bases match TRBD1. The CDR3 is made up of 17 amino acids. After removal of 5 bases from V and 2 bases from J, the junction contained 12 bases not matched to a gene. Germline CDR1 and CDR2: MNHEY and SVGEGT.